The sequence of this T cell receptor beta chain was determined in a study of blood T cell repertoires in COVID-19. Overall study context: Sample material is recorded as cDNA or gDNA derived from T cells, B-cell-depleted T cells, or PBMCs.

TCRdb's table, derived via immunoSEQ multiplex PCR, lists solely in-frame clones and lacks some. Of about 62,000 clones in the sample, less than 85% were seen once. Trimming pared 2 bases from V and 10 bases from J, leaving 17 bases between. Germline V gene sequence: CDR1 LNHDA, CDR2 SQIVND (reference sequence). This CDR3 region has 15 residues. J is TRBJ1-4 and V is TRBV19, with D maybe TRBD1 (5 bases). The sequenced sample consisted of peripheral blood. This TCR came from a man between 60 and 70 years old with acute or convalescent COVID-19. The CDR3 is CASSITDKRRGKLFF. The CDR3 DNA follows: TGTGCCAGTAGTATAACGGACAAACGGAGAGGAAAACTGTTTTTT.